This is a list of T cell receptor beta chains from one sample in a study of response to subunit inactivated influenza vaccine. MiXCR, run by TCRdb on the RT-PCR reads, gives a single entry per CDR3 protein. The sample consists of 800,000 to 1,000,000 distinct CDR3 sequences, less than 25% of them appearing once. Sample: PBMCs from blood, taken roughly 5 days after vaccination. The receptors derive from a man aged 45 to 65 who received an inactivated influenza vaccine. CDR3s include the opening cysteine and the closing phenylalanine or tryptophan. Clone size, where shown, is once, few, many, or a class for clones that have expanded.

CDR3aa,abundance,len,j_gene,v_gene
CSASRPGLSYNEQFF,NA,15,TRBJ2-1,TRBV20-1
CASRDRVYGYTF,few,12,TRBJ1-2,TRBV6-5
CASSFSSGLYEQYF,many,14,TRBJ2-7,TRBV28
CASSPQVTPGGTGELFF,NA,17,TRBJ2-2,TRBV4-2
CASSLVDSGGDTQYF,few,15,TRBJ2-3,TRBV7-9
CASSSVVRGYEQYF,NA,14,TRBJ2-7,TRBV12-3/TRBV12-4
CASSLSYNYGYTF,few,13,TRBJ1-2,TRBV7-9
CASSVGATGFVDTQYF,NA,16,TRBJ2-3,TRBV9
CSAWSGTSTDTQYF,NA,14,TRBJ2-3,TRBV20-1
CSAPFGRAYGEQFF,NA,14,TRBJ2-1,TRBV20-1
CASSHRGSYGYTF,NA,13,TRBJ1-2,TRBV6-1
CAWSPGTTNTGELFF,NA,15,TRBJ2-2,TRBV30
CASSSTSGRITNEQYF,NA,16,NA,TRBV7-9
CASSQESAGRTYGYTF,few,16,TRBJ1-2,TRBV4-3
CASRSGDSYNEQFF,NA,14,TRBJ2-1,TRBV12-3/TRBV12-4
CASSEQGHGELFF,NA,13,TRBJ2-2,TRBV2
CASSFLRKETQYF,NA,13,TRBJ2-5,TRBV5-1
CASSPTSSGLSSYEQYF,few,17,TRBJ2-7,TRBV25-1
CASTLVDTQYF,NA,11,TRBJ2-3,TRBV28
CASSPRGGRKSYEQYF,once,16,TRBJ2-7,TRBV18
CASTQNGNNEQFF,NA,13,TRBJ2-1,TRBV2
CASRDQGRYPFEQYF,NA,15,TRBJ2-7,TRBV27
CSVGRTVSTDTQYF,few,14,TRBJ2-3,TRBV29-1
CASSEWTSGGGDTQYF,NA,16,TRBJ2-3,TRBV10-2
CASSLVPSNYGYTF,few,14,TRBJ1-2,TRBV7-2
CASSLAQNHYEQYF,NA,14,TRBJ2-7,TRBV5-1
CASSHGTRTLFADTQYF,NA,17,TRBJ2-3,TRBV9
CASSRRDSEQYF,few,12,TRBJ2-7,TRBV6-5
CSVLGGTGAREQYF,NA,14,TRBJ2-7,TRBV29-1
CASSQEYGSSYNEQFF,NA,16,TRBJ2-1,TRBV4-3
CASRRGGTGELFF,few,13,TRBJ2-2,TRBV14
CASSLSAGRTEAFF,few,14,TRBJ1-1,TRBV7-2